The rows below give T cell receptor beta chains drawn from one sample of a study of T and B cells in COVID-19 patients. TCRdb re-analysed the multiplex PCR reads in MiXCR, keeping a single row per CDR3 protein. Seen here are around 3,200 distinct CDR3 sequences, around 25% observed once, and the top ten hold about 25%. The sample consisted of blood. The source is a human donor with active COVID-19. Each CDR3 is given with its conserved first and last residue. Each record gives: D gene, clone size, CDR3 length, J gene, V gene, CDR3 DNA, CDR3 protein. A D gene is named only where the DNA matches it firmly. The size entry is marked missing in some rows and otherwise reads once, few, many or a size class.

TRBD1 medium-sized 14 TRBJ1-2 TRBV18 TGTGCCAGCTCACCCTCACAGGGGGCGGAAGGCTACACCTTC CASSPSQGAEGYTF
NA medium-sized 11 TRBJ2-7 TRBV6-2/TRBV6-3 TGTGCCAGCAGCCCCCAGGGCGAGCAGTACTTC CASSPQGEQYF
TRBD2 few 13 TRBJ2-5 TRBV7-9 TGTGCCAGCAGCCATTCTAGCGGGGAGACCCAGTACTTC CASSHSSGETQYF
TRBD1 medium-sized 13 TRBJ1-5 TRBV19 TGTGCCAGTAGGGGGACAGGCGGACGCCCCCAGCATTTT CASRGTGGRPQHF
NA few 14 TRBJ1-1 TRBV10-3 TGTGCCATCAGTGAGGCCGGTGGGAACACTGAAGCTTTCTTT CAISEAGGNTEAFF
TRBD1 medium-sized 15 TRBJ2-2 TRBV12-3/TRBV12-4 TGTGCCAGCAGTTTAGAGGGGGCGCGCACCGGGGAGCTGTTTTTT CASSLEGARTGELFF
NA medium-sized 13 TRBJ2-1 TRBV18 TGTGCCAGCTCCCTCGGGGGCCCCAATGAGCAGTTCTTC CASSLGGPNEQFF
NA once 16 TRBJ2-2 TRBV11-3 TGTGCCAGCAGCTTAGCCGGGGGGCATCGTTCCGGGGAGCTGTTTTTT CASSLAGGHRSGELFF
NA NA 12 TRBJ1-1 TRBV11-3 TGTGCCAGCAGCTTAGTATTCACTGAAGCTTTCTTT CASSLVFTEAFF
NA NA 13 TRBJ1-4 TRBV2 TGTGCCAGCAGTGAAGCTCGGCCGGGCCTACTGTTTTTT CASSEARPGLLFF
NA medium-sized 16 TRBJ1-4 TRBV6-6 TGTGCCAGCAGTTACTCAAACAGGGTAACTAATGAAAAACTGTTTTTT CASSYSNRVTNEKLFF
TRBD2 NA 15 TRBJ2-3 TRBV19 TGTGCCAGTAGTCTAGCTAGCGGGGGGTCAGATACGCAGTATTTT CASSLASGGSDTQYF
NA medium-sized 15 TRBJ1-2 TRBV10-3 TGTGCCATCAGTGAGGGAACAGGGACTGGCTATGGCTACACCTTC CAISEGTGTGYGYTF